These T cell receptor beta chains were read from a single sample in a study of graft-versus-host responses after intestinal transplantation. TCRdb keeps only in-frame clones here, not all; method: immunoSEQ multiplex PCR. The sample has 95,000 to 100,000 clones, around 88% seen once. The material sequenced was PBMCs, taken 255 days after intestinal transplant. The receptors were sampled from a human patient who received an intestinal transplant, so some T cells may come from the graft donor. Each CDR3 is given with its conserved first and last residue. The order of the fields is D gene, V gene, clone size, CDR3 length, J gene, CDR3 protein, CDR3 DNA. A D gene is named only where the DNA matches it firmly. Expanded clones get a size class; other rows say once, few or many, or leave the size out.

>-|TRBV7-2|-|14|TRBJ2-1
CASSLASLAGEQFF
TGTGCCAGCAGCTTAGCGTCACTAGCCGGTGAGCAGTTCTTC
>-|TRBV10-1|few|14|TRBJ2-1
CASSGGFSYNEQFF
TGCGCCAGCAGTGGGGGATTTTCCTACAATGAGCAGTTCTTC
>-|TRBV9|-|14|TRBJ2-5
CASSGTSEGETQYF
TGTGCCAGCAGCGGCACATCCGAGGGTGAGACCCAGTACTTC
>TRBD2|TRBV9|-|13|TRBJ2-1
CASTASGGPEQFF
TGTGCCAGCACGGCTAGCGGGGGGCCGGAGCAGTTCTTC
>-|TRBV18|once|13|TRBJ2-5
CASSPRGGETQYF
TGTGCCAGCTCACCCAGGGGCGGAGAGACCCAGTACTTC
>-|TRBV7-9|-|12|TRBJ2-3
CASSSRSDTQYF
TGTGCCAGCAGCTCTCGATCCGATACGCAGTATTTT
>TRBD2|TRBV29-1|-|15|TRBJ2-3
CSVGTSGAYTDTQYF
TGCAGCGTGGGGACTAGCGGGGCTTACACAGATACGCAGTATTTT
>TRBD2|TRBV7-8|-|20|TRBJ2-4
CASSLAYGTSDPRQKAIQYF
TGTGCCAGCAGCTTAGCTTATGGGACTAGCGACCCGCGTCAAAAAGCCATTCAGTACTTC
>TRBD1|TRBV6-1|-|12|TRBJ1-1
CASNRGATEAFF
TGTGCCAGCAACAGGGGGGCCACTGAAGCTTTCTTT
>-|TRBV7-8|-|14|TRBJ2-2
CASSLSRNTGELFF
TGTGCCAGCAGCTTAAGTAGGAACACCGGGGAGCTGTTTTTT
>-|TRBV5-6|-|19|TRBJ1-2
CASSLFFIGGQMTNYGHTF
TGTGCCAGCAGCTTGTTTTTTATTGGGGGGCAAATGACTAACTATGGCCACACCTTC
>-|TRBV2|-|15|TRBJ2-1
CASSEILGGDNEQFF
TGTGCCAGCAGTGAAATCCTAGGTGGGGACAATGAGCAGTTCTTC
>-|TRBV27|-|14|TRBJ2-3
CAGYGQPSTDTQYF
TGTGCCGGCTACGGACAGCCGAGCACAGATACGCAGTATTTT
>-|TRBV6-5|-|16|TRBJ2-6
CASSYHRAAGANVLTF
TGTGCCAGCAGTTACCACAGGGCGGCTGGGGCCAACGTCCTGACTTTC
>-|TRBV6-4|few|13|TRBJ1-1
CASGREMNTEAFF
TGTGCCAGCGGCAGGGAAATGAACACTGAAGCTTTCTTT
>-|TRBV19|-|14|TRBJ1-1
CASSILEMNTEAFF
TGTGCCAGTAGTATTTTGGAAATGAACACTGAAGCTTTCTTT
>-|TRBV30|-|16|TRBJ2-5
CAWSHSFGGKGETQYF
TGTGCCTGGAGTCACTCCTTCGGGGGAAAGGGAGAGACCCAGTACTTC
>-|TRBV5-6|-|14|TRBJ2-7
CASSPRGLSYEQYF
TGTGCCAGCAGCCCCCGGGGACTCTCCTACGAGCAGTACTTC
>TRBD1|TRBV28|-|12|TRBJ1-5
CASSFRDRGRHF
TGTGCCAGCAGTTTTAGGGACAGGGGTCGGCATTTT
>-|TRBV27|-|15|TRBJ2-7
CASSLSTGTSYEQYF
TGTGCCAGCAGTTTATCCACCGGGACATCCTACGAGCAGTACTTC
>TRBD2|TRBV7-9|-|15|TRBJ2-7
CASSLGAGGLYEQYF
TGTGCCAGCAGCTTAGGAGCGGGAGGGCTCTACGAGCAGTACTTC
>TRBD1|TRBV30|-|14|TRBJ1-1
CAWRMPGQGTEAFF
TGTGCCTGGAGAATGCCGGGACAGGGTACCGAAGCTTTCTTT